Below, 23 T cell receptor beta chains from the same sample are listed, as sequenced in a study of blood T cell repertoires in COVID-19. Repertoires were generated with immunoSEQ multiplex PCR, while TCRdb's copy carries only in-frame clones and drops some. The data contain approximately 240,000 clones, about 85% of them singletons. The sequenced sample consisted of peripheral blood. The receptor set was obtained from a woman aged 18-35 years who had recovered from COVID-19.

The chain has TRBV13 and TRBJ2-7, with 9 bases lining up with TRBD2. Germline V CDR1 and CDR2: PRHDT, FYEKMQ (reference sequence). J was trimmed by 6 bases and V by 4 bases; bases with no gene match: 13. The CDR3 is made up of 16 amino acids. The chain's CDR3 is CASSSRTSETTVEQYF. In DNA, the CDR3 is TGTGCCAGCAGCTCCAGGACTAGCGAAACTACTGTCGAGCAGTACTTC.

The rearrangement uses TRBV7-2 and TRBJ2-7; D is ambiguous. CDR1 is SGHTA, CDR2 FQGNSA, per germline. The CDR3 sequence is 14 residues long. V lost 1 base and J 11 bases, leaving 18 bases between the germline ends. The CDR3: CASSLGPGTTLEYF. DNA of the CDR3: TGTGCCAGCAGCTTAGGCCCGGGTACTACTTTGGAGTACTTC.

This sequence joins TRBV6-5 and TRBJ1-2; D is unresolved. Germline CDR1 and CDR2: MNHEY and SVGAGI. The V gene lost 4 bases and the J gene lost 2 bases, with 11 bases spanning the gap. The CDR3 covers 14 residues. CDR3 in DNA: TGTGCCAGCAGTTGGGAGGGAGGGAACTATGGCTACACCTTC. It codes for CASSWEGGNYGYTF.

The chain is built from TRBV5-6 and TRBJ2-2, with 13 positions matching TRBD2. The CDR3 contains 18 residues. V gave up 3 bases and J gave up 8 bases; unmatched junction bases: 13. Germline CDR1 reads SGHDT; CDR2 reads YYEEEE. CDR3 coding DNA: TGTGCCAGCAGCTGGGGGACTAGCGGGATAACCCGTGTGGGGGAGCTGTTTTTT. Translating gives CASSWGTSGITRVGELFF.

The chain is built from TRBV2 and TRBJ2-7; D not resolved. The CDR3 consists of 12 residues. The germline gives CDR1 SNHLY, CDR2 FYNNEI. The V and J ends lost 3 bases and 4 bases respectively, with 7 bases between them. The CDR3 DNA sequence: TGTGCCAGCAGTGACGAACGGTACGAGCAGTACTTC. The encoded protein is CASSDERYEQYF.

The CDR3 coding sequence is TGTGCCAGCAGCGTGGGGGGGCACTACCCGAACACTGAAGCTTTCTTT. The encoded protein is CASSVGGHYPNTEAFF. The chain links TRBV9 to TRBJ1-1, with D perhaps TRBD1 (6 bases). The CDR3 runs 16 residues. CDR1 is SGDLS, CDR2 YYNGEE, per germline. V lost 2 bases, J lost 1 base, and 15 bases lay in between.

This clone was picked up one time. The chain recombines TRBV30 with TRBJ2-4; D may be TRBD1 (6 bases). Trimming removed 4 bases at V and 1 base at J, with 14 bases between. This CDR3 region has 15 residues. CDR1 is GTSNPN, CDR2 SVGIG, per germline (reference sequence). As DNA, the CDR3 is TGTGCCTGGAACAGGGATCCTCTGGCCAAAAACATTCAGTACTTC. Amino acid sequence: CAWNRDPLAKNIQYF.

In the case of this clone: Relative to the germline gene, one junction end is altered; a read error may explain this. This sequence joins TRBV9 and TRBJ2-7, with D possibly called TRBD1 or TRBD2 (6 bases each). Per the germline V gene, CDR1 is SGDLS and CDR2 is YYNGEE. This CDR3 contains 14 residues. CDR3 amino acids: CANSAGQTPYEQYF. In DNA, the CDR3 is TGTGCCAACAGCGCGGGACAAACCCCCTACGAGCAGTACTTC.

The chain carries TRBV30 and TRBJ1-2; no firm D call. The CDR3 consists of 11 residues. The V end lost 4 bases, the J end lost 8 bases, and 11 bases lay between the germline ends. Germline CDR1 is GTSNPN and CDR2 is SVGIG (reference sequence). CDR3 amino acids: CAWIGGLGYTF. The CDR3 coding sequence is TGTGCCTGGATAGGTGGGCTCGGCTACACCTTC.

The chain joins TRBV7-9 to TRBJ1-1, with D possibly TRBD1 on 6 matching bases. The V end was cut by 6 bases, the J end by 1 base, with 9 bases between. The CDR3 is 13 residues long. Germline CDR1 is SEHNR and CDR2 is FQNEAQ (reference sequence). The CDR3 region is CASRGGGNTEAFF. CDR3 sequence (DNA): TGTGCCAGCAGGGGAGGGGGGAACACTGAAGCTTTCTTT.

The rearrangement links TRBV3-1 (or the pseudogene TRBV3-2) to TRBJ1-5; 8 positions match TRBD1. The V segment lost 4 bases and the J segment 5 bases; nucleotides outside the gene matches: 10. Germline V gene lookup returns CDR1 LGHDT and CDR2 YNNKEL (reference sequence). There are 16 residues in the CDR3. The CDR3: CASSRNLGQGHQPQHF. In DNA form, the CDR3 reads TGTGCCAGCAGCCGAAACCTCGGACAGGGCCATCAGCCCCAGCATTTT.

This chain connects TRBV25-1 to TRBJ1-5; possible D gene TRBD1, 5 bases. Germline V gene sequence: CDR1 MGHDK, CDR2 SYGVNS. The V and J ends lost 2 bases and 4 bases respectively, with 15 bases between them. The CDR3 loop spans 16 amino acids. The CDR3 DNA reads TGTGCCAGCAGTGAAGGTGGGGCGCCCCGTAATCAGCCCCAGCATTTT. Amino acids: CASSEGGAPRNQPQHF. Combining the CDR3 with reference TRBV25-1 and TRBJ1-5 gives the whole variable domain EADIYQTPRYLVIGTGKKITLECSQTMGHDKMYWYQQDPGMELHLIHYSYGVNSTEKGDLSSESTVSRIRTEHFPLTLESARPSHTSQYLCASSEGGAPRNQPQHFGDGTRLSIL.

V gene TRBV5-4 combines with J gene TRBJ1-2, with a weak D call TRBD1 (5 bases). Germline loops: CDR1 SGHNT, CDR2 YYREEE (reference sequence). The CDR3 has 14 residues. V was cut by 0 bases and J by 6 bases, with 12 bases left in between. The CDR3 DNA reads as TGTGCCAGCAGCTTGGTAGGCAGGGAGGATGGCTACACCTTC. This encodes CASSLVGREDGYTF.

The J gene is TRBJ2-1, the V gene TRBV7-9; TRBD2 might be the D (6 bases). This CDR3 has 16 amino acids. Germline V gene sequence: CDR1 SEHNR, CDR2 FQNEAQ (reference sequence). Trimming removed 5 bases at V and 4 bases at J, with 18 bases between. The CDR3 is CASSPPSSVRYNEQFF. The CDR3 DNA follows: TGTGCCAGCAGCCCCCCTTCTAGCGTGCGGTACAATGAGCAGTTCTTC. The whole variable domain, filled in from reference TRBV7-9 and TRBJ2-1, reads DTGVSQNPRHKITKRGQNVTFRCDPISEHNRLYWYRQTLGQGPEFLTYFQNEAQLEKSRLLSDRFSAERPKGSFSTLEIQRTEQGDSAMYLCASSPPSSVRYNEQFFGPGTRLTVL.

The rearrangement joins TRBV5-1 to TRBJ1-1; 7 bases map to TRBD1. Germline-derived CDR1 and CDR2 are SGHRS and YFSETQ. CDR3 length: 14 amino acids. With V trimmed by 2 bases and J by 2 bases, 3 bases remained unmatched. The CDR3 here is CASSLEGANTEAFF. As DNA, the CDR3 is TGCGCCAGCAGCTTAGAGGGGGCTAACACTGAAGCTTTCTTT.

This clone was seen more than once but under ten times. The chain couples TRBV28 to TRBJ2-7; 9 nucleotides align to TRBD1. Germline V CDR1 and CDR2: MDHEN, SYDVKM. Trimming at V came to 6 bases and at J to 2 bases, leaving 8 bases not matched to a gene. The CDR3 loop spans 15 amino acids. The DNA of the CDR3 is TGTGCCAGCAGCCCACCACAGGGGGCTCCCTACGAGCAGTACTTC. Its protein product is CASSPPQGAPYEQYF.

This chain uses TRBV7-2 with TRBJ2-3; the match to TRBD2 covers 7 bases. Looked up from germline, CDR1 is SGHTA and CDR2 is FQGNSA. This CDR3 contains 14 residues. Trimming removed 1 base from V and 7 bases from J; junction bases left unmatched: 5. CDR3 bases: TGTGCCAGCAGCTTAGGGGGTAGCGGGTATACGCAGTATTTT. This gives the protein CASSLGGSGYTQYF. Variable domain in full (rest from reference TRBV7-2 and TRBJ2-3): GAGVSQSPSNKVTEKGKDVELRCDPISGHTALYWYRQSLGQGLEFLIYFQGNSAPDKSGLPSDRFSAERTGGSVSTLTIQRTQQEDSAVYLCASSLGGSGYTQYFGPGTRLTVL.

The J gene is TRBJ2-7, the V gene TRBV12-3 or TRBV12-4; 9 bases line up with TRBD1. V lost 7 bases to trimming and J lost 3 bases; unmatched junction nucleotides: 4. This CDR3 contains 13 residues. The CDR3 spells CASTRDRVYEQYF. CDR3 nucleotide sequence: TGTGCCAGCACCCGGGACAGGGTCTACGAGCAGTACTTC.

The rearrangement joins TRBV5-4 to TRBJ2-7, with 15 nucleotides matching TRBD2. The CDR3 loop spans 15 amino acids. The J segment lost 2 bases and the V segment lost 3 bases, leaving 0 bases of the junction unmatched. Germline assignment: CDR1 SGHNT and CDR2 YYREEE (reference sequence). The CDR3 DNA reads TGTGCCAGCAGCTGGACTAGCGGGAGGGCCTACGAGCAGTACTTC. Its translation is CASSWTSGRAYEQYF.

This clone has only a few counts. The junction shows a germline mismatch at one end, possibly a read error. This sequence joins TRBV30 and TRBJ1-2; D uncertain. Germline V lookup: CDR1 GTSNPN, CDR2 SVGIG (reference sequence). The CDR3 length is 11 residues. This CDR3 is CAWSVSRSCGF. The CDR3 DNA reads TGTGCCTGGAGTGTATCCCGGTCCTGCGGCTTC.

The rearrangement uses TRBV4-3 and TRBJ2-1; 9 bases align to TRBD2. V trimming: 1 base; J trimming: 11 bases; junction bases outside the gene matches: 9. The CDR3 extends over 15 amino acids. Looked up from germline, CDR1 is LGHNA and CDR2 is YSLEER. CDR3 protein: CASSQGSSGTGKQFF. Here the CDR3 DNA reads TGCGCCAGCAGCCAAGGGTCTAGCGGGACGGGAAAGCAGTTCTTC.

The J gene is TRBJ2-5, the V gene TRBV5-5; 9 bases fit TRBD1. J was trimmed by 2 bases and V by 4 bases; bases with no gene match: 9. CDR3 size: 16 residues. Germline V gene sequence: CDR1 SGHKS, CDR2 YYEKEE (reference sequence). Here the CDR3 DNA reads TGTGCCAGCAGCCTACTGACAGGGGGAGCGCAAGAGACCCAGTACTTC. Protein product: CASSLLTGGAQETQYF.

The chain carries TRBV27 and TRBJ2-7, with 9 bases matching TRBD1. From germline, CDR1 is MNHEY and CDR2 SMNVEV (reference sequence). Trimming removed 0 bases from V and 0 bases from J; junction bases left unmatched: 3. CDR3 length: 16 amino acids. CDR3: CASSLSIQGASYEQYF. CDR3 DNA sequence: TGTGCCAGCAGTTTATCGATACAGGGGGCCTCCTACGAGCAGTACTTC.